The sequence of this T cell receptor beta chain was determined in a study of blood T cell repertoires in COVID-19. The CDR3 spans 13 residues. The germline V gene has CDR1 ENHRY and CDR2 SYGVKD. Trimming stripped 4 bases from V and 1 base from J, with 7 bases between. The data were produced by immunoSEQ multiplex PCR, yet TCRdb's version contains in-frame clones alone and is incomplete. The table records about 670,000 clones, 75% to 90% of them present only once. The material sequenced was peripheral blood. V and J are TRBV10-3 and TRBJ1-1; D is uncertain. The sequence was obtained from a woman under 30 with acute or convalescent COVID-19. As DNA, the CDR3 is TGTGCCATCAGTGTCGGCGGGAACACTGAAGCTTTCTTT. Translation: CAISVGGNTEAFF.